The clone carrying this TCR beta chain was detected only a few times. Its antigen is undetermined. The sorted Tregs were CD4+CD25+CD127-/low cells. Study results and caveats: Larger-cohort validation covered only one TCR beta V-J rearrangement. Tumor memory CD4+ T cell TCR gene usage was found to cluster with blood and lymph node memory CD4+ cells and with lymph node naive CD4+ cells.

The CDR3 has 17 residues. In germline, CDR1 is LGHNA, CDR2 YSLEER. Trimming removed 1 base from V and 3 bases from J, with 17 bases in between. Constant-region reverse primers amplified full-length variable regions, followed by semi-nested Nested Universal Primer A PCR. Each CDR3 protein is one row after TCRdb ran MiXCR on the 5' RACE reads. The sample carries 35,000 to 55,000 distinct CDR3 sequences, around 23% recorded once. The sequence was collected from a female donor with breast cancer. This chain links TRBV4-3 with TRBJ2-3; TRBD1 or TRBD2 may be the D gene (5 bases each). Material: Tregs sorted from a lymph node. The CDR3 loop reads CASSQGETVLWTDTQYF. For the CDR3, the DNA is TGCGCCAGCAGCCAAGGGGAGACAGTACTTTGGACAGATACGCAGTATTTT.